One sample yielded the 25 T cell receptor beta chains listed below, sequenced in a study of T cells in localized non-small cell lung cancer. The repertoire was sequenced with immunoSEQ multiplex PCR; TCRdb's copy has only in-frame clones and lacks some. The data hold 13,000 or so clones, with roughly 30% observed a single time. Specimen: lung tumor tissue, collected before any cancer treatment. All receptors come from a female donor at least 60 years old with stage I lung adenocarcinoma.

This chain connects TRBV9 to TRBJ2-5; D remains ambiguous. Germline V gene data show CDR1 as SGDLS and CDR2 as YYNGEE. Trimming cost V 4 bases and J 5 bases, with 12 bases left between them. The CDR3 contains 13 residues. The CDR3 region is CASSPNTGETQYF. The CDR3 region has the DNA TGTGCCAGCAGCCCCAATACCGGGGAGACCCAGTACTTC.

This clone was seen more than once but under ten times. The chain carries TRBV11-3 and TRBJ2-2, with 11 bases fitting TRBD2. The CDR3 has 17 residues. V trimming: 3 bases; J trimming: 4 bases; junction bases outside the gene matches: 7. CDR1 is SGHNT and CDR2 is YENEEA in the germline V gene. The CDR3 is CASSFSTSGRLTGELFF. CDR3 coding DNA: TGTGCCAGCAGCTTCTCCACTAGCGGGAGACTCACCGGGGAGCTGTTTTTT.

This clone was detected only a few times. This sequence joins TRBV9 and TRBJ2-1; maybe TRBD2 (6 bases). Germline assignment: CDR1 SGDLS and CDR2 YYNGEE. V was cut by 0 bases and J by 0 bases, with 10 bases left in between. The CDR3 length is 16 residues. This CDR3 is CASSVAGDHSYNEQFF. CDR3 DNA: TGTGCCAGCAGCGTAGCGGGAGATCACTCCTACAATGAGCAGTTCTTC. The full variable domain, completed using reference TRBV9 and TRBJ2-1, is DSGVTQTPKHLITATGQRVTLRCSPRSGDLSVYWYQQSLDQGLQFLIQYYNGEERAKGNILERFSAQQFPDLHSELNLSSLELGDSALYFCASSVAGDHSYNEQFFGPGTRLTVL.

This clone occurred a few times. The chain carries TRBV5-1 and TRBJ1-1, with a possible D match to TRBD1 (5 bases). The CDR3 length is 14 residues. Germline V CDR1 and CDR2: SGHRS, YFSETQ. The ends were cut back, 1 base at V and 4 bases at J, with 11 bases in the middle. CDR3 amino acids: CASSLRGSFTEAFF. CDR3 nucleotide sequence: TGCGCCAGCAGCTTGAGGGGCTCCTTCACTGAAGCTTTCTTT.

This clone was detected a few times. V usage is TRBV11-3 and J usage is TRBJ2-1, with D perhaps TRBD2 (6 bases). Between the trimmed V and J ends, which lost 3 bases and 5 bases, there was a span of 11 bases. Germline V lookup: CDR1 SGHNT, CDR2 YENEEA. CDR3 length: 14 amino acids. The CDR3 DNA follows: TGTGCCAGCAGCTTGCCGGGACTTAACAATGAGCAGTTCTTC. Translated, it gives CASSLPGLNNEQFF.

The V call is TRBV5-1, the J call TRBJ2-6; 10 bases match TRBD1. Trimming took 0 bases from V and 4 from J; bases not matched to a gene: 4. The CDR3 is 17 amino acids. CDR1 is SGHRS, CDR2 YFSETQ, per germline. The CDR3 spells CASSLGQGAIGANVLTF. CDR3 coding DNA: TGCGCCAGCAGCTTGGGACAGGGGGCGATCGGGGCCAACGTCCTGACTTTC.

In this sample, this clone turned up a few times. This chain links TRBV11-3 with TRBJ1-3; TRBD1 might be the D (5 bases). Trimming shortened V by 5 bases and J by 7 bases, and 15 bases separated the two germline ends. This CDR3 contains 14 residues. The germline V gene has CDR1 SGHNT and CDR2 YENEEA. The CDR3 nucleotides read TGTGCCAGCAGCCCTAGGTTTGGGGGTAACACCATATATTTT. It codes for CASSPRFGGNTIYF.

V is TRBV28 and J is TRBJ2-1, with a weak D call TRBD2 (5 bases). This CDR3 has 15 residues. V was trimmed by 3 bases and J by 5 bases, leaving 14 bases between them. The germline gives CDR1 MDHEN, CDR2 SYDVKM. This CDR3 is CASSFGGALNNEQFF. The CDR3, as DNA: TGTGCCAGCAGTTTCGGAGGAGCCCTAAACAATGAGCAGTTCTTC.

The V call is TRBV11-3, the J call TRBJ2-7; no clear D gene. This CDR3 region has 14 residues. Trimming took off 5 bases at V and 3 bases at J, with 14 bases between the two ends. CDR1 and CDR2 from the germline V gene are SGHNT and YENEEA. DNA for the CDR3: TGTGCCAGCAGCACCCGTCCCGGAAACTACGAGCAGTACTTC. This translates into CASSTRPGNYEQYF.

The chain is built from TRBV29-1 and TRBJ1-1; a weak D match, TRBD1 (5 bases). CDR3 length: 13 amino acids. V lost 7 bases, J lost 0 bases, and 12 bases lay in between. Germline V lookup: CDR1 SQVTM, CDR2 ANQGSEA. The CDR3 sequence is CSALTDLNTEAFF. The CDR3 nucleotides are TGCAGCGCGCTGACAGACCTGAACACTGAAGCTTTCTTT.

The chain links TRBV29-1 to TRBJ2-2; 10 nucleotides match TRBD2. The CDR3 covers 17 residues. The J segment lost 4 bases and the V segment lost 5 bases, leaving 13 bases of the junction unmatched. Germline V gene sequence: CDR1 SQVTM, CDR2 ANQGSEA. The CDR3 region is CSVSARASGSGTGELFF. The CDR3, as DNA: TGCAGCGTTAGTGCCCGGGCTAGCGGGAGTGGCACCGGGGAGCTGTTTTTT.

V usage is TRBV10-2 and J usage is TRBJ1-2; D gene ambiguous. V was cut by 3 bases and J by 0 bases, with 20 bases left in between. Germline assignment: CDR1 WSHSY and CDR2 SAAADI. This CDR3 region has 18 residues. CDR3 amino acids: CASSESGNSEEANYGYTF. The CDR3 DNA sequence: TGCGCCAGCAGTGAATCCGGAAACTCAGAGGAAGCTAACTATGGCTACACCTTC.

This clone has ten or more counts. This sequence joins TRBV6-8 and TRBJ1-2, with a weak D call TRBD1 (5 bases). The CDR3 is 13 residues long. Trimming took 2 bases from V and 3 from J, leaving 7 bases between them. Germline V gene data show CDR1 as MNHGY and CDR2 as SAAAGT. CDR3 sequence reads: CASSYQGDYGYTF. CDR3 nucleotide sequence: TGTGCCAGCAGTTACCAGGGTGACTATGGCTACACCTTC.

This clone came up a few times. This sequence joins TRBV11-3 and TRBJ2-3; 8 nucleotides match TRBD2. CDR1 is SGHNT and CDR2 is YENEEA in the germline V gene. This CDR3 has 15 amino acids. Trimming cost V 5 bases and J 9 bases; bases outside gene matches: 13. DNA of the CDR3: TGTGCCAGCAGCCCTGAGTGGGCTAGCGGGTGGACGCAGTATTTT. Translating gives CASSPEWASGWTQYF.

This clone was seen a handful of times. The chain recombines TRBV9 with TRBJ2-5; perhaps TRBD1 as D (5 bases). Germline CDR1 and CDR2: SGDLS and YYNGEE. V was shortened by 5 bases and J by 6 bases, with 20 bases between the two germline ends. The CDR3 is 15 residues long. The CDR3 region is CASSEGALPSQTQYF. CDR3 coding DNA: TGTGCCAGCAGTGAAGGGGCCCTACCAAGCCAGACCCAGTACTTC.

This chain joins TRBV19 and TRBJ2-1; the D gene is possibly TRBD2 (6 bases). The ends were cut back, 4 bases at V and 9 bases at J, with 13 bases in the middle. Germline V gives CDR1 LNHDA, CDR2 SQIVND (reference sequence). The CDR3 totals 13 residues. CDR3 sequence (DNA): TGTGCCAGTAGTAGGGGGACTGTTGGTGAGCAGTTCTTC. This gives the protein CASSRGTVGEQFF.

The chain combines TRBV18 with TRBJ2-7, with D possibly called TRBD1 or TRBD2 (5 bases each). V was trimmed by 2 bases and J by 9 bases, leaving 11 bases between them. Germline V gene lookup returns CDR1 KGHSH and CDR2 LQKENI. This CDR3 has 12 amino acids. CDR3 protein: CASSPGDPRQYF. CDR3 DNA sequence: TGTGCCAGCTCACCAGGGGACCCGAGGCAGTACTTC.

This clone has only a few counts. The chain employs TRBV18 and TRBJ1-1; TRBD1 is a possible D gene (5 bases). The CDR3 extends over 15 amino acids. Trimming cost V 0 bases and J 6 bases, with 14 bases left between them. The germline gives CDR1 KGHSH, CDR2 LQKENI. This chain's CDR3 is CASSPPRGGAPEAFF. DNA of the CDR3: TGTGCCAGCTCACCACCGCGGGGTGGGGCCCCTGAAGCTTTCTTT.

The chain recombines TRBV6-8 with TRBJ1-1, with a possible D match to TRBD1 (5 bases). Germline lookup yields CDR1 MNHGY and CDR2 SAAAGT. V was trimmed by 5 bases and J by 3 bases, leaving 10 bases between them. The CDR3 has 13 residues. The CDR3 sequence: CASSSQGDTEAFF. The CDR3 DNA is TGTGCCAGCAGTAGCCAGGGAGACACTGAAGCTTTCTTT.

This chain uses TRBV6-8 with TRBJ2-7; D is possibly TRBD1 (6 bases). The CDR3 is 13 amino acids. Trimming took 5 bases from V and 5 from J, leaving 13 bases between them. Germline V gene sequence: CDR1 MNHGY, CDR2 SAAAGT. In nucleotides, the CDR3 is TGTGCCAGCAGTCACAGGGTGTACGACGAGCAGTACTTC. Protein sequence: CASSHRVYDEQYF.

The gene calls are TRBV23-1 and TRBJ1-1; possibly TRBD1 for D (5 bases). TRBV23-1 is marked as an open reading frame, function uncertain. The CDR3 spans 15 residues. The V and J ends lost 6 bases and 3 bases respectively, with 17 bases between them. The DNA of the CDR3 is TGCGCCAGCAGCCAGGCCCATTGGGGGTACACTGAAGCTTTCTTT. This sequence encodes CASSQAHWGYTEAFF.

V gene TRBV6-8 combines with J gene TRBJ1-1, with D perhaps matching TRBD1 (5 bases). Trimming left V 7 bases short and J 8 bases short, with 17 bases between. Germline CDR1 reads MNHGY; CDR2 reads SAAAGT. This CDR3 contains 13 residues. Here the CDR3 DNA reads TGTGCCAGCAAAGGGGCGCCGCACTCGGAAGCTTTCTTT. Protein sequence: CASKGAPHSEAFF.

The chain employs TRBV9 and TRBJ1-4, with TRBD1 matching over 7 bases. The V segment lost 5 bases and the J segment 7 bases; nucleotides outside the gene matches: 8. The germline V gene encodes CDR1 SGDLS and CDR2 YYNGEE. This CDR3 has 14 residues. CDR3 amino acids: CASSEDRVGEKLFF. The CDR3 region has the DNA TGTGCCAGCAGTGAAGACAGGGTGGGTGAAAAACTGTTTTTT.

This clone was seen a few times. The V gene is TRBV23-1, the J gene TRBJ1-4, with a tentative D call TRBD1 (6 bases). TRBV23-1 belongs to the ORF category, with a function that is uncertain. V was cut by 6 bases and J by 7 bases, with 18 bases left in between. The CDR3 loop spans 15 amino acids. CDR3: CASSQDQGTGEKLFF. CDR3 DNA: TGCGCCAGCAGCCAAGATCAGGGGACGGGTGAAAAACTGTTTTTT.

This clone was detected a few times. The V gene is TRBV9, the J gene TRBJ2-2; D remains ambiguous. Germline V lookup: CDR1 SGDLS, CDR2 YYNGEE. V lost 5 bases and J 7 bases, leaving 18 bases between the germline ends. The CDR3 runs 15 residues. The CDR3 DNA sequence: TGTGCCAGCAGTGAAACGCGCGTAGAGGTCGGGGAGCTGTTTTTT. Amino acids: CASSETRVEVGELFF. The entire variable domain, with the rest obtained from reference TRBV9 and TRBJ2-2, is as follows: DSGVTQTPKHLITATGQRVTLRCSPRSGDLSVYWYQQSLDQGLQFLIQYYNGEERAKGNILERFSAQQFPDLHSELNLSSLELGDSALYFCASSETRVEVGELFFGEGSRLTVL.